This T cell receptor beta chain was sequenced in a study of T cells in Graves' hyperthyroidism and ophthalmopathy. This clonotype was seen repeatedly, ten times or more. This CDR3 has 15 residues. Trimming pared 5 bases from V and 2 bases from J, leaving 15 bases between. CDR1 MDHEN and CDR2 SYDVKM come from the germline V gene. The study excluded patients with uncontrolled infection, other autoimmune disease, pregnancy or lactation. Fresh peripheral blood, about 9.6 ml, yielded the PBMCs. Amplified TCR beta CDR3 regions derived from RNA transcripts. During a first-round RT-PCR of the TCR CDR3, the HTBI primer set was used. In TCRdb, the multiplex PCR reads were re-called with MiXCR into one record per CDR3 protein. The sample lists about 350,000 distinct CDR3 sequences, approximately 15% occurring once.

The TCR sequence derives from a woman between 25 and 40 years old with Graves' hyperthyroidism. The source material was blood. V gene TRBV28 combines with J gene TRBJ1-1; unclear D gene. CDR3 sequence reads: CASSMHWGRNTEAFF. CDR3 DNA: TGTGCCAGCAGTATGCACTGGGGTAGAAACACTGAAGCTTTCTTT.